Presented here are 21 T cell receptor beta chains from one specimen sequenced in a study of T cells after yellow fever vaccination (dated by TCRdb to 2018 to 2020). This specimen's treatment or condition label, interpreted: live attenuated yellow fever vaccine strain. Library preparation employed 5' RACE. The sequencer was an Illumina NovaSeq 6000. TCRdb handled the public reads itself, with Q25 trimming in fastp and clone calling in MiXCR, and kept productive beta chains. Every entry covers one CDR3 protein and lists the most common genes and DNA from its rows. The sample has about 120,000 distinct CDR3 sequences on record, around 15% of them singletons. More than 40% of the sample goes to the ten largest clones. The sequences come from CD8+ T cells sorted from PBMCs, collected 5 days after the yellow fever booster vaccination. The receptor source for this set is a man aged 18 to 35 who received the YFV17D yellow fever vaccine.

The chain is built from TRBV6-2 or TRBV6-3 and TRBJ2-1; 12 bases agree with TRBD2. J lost 4 bases, V lost 0 bases, and 10 bases had no gene match. The CDR3 sequence is 19 residues long. CDR1 is MNHEY, CDR2 SVGEGT, per germline. The CDR3 DNA follows: TGTGCCAGCAGTTACTCGTCGGGCCCACTAGCGGGGGGTTACAATGAGCAGTTCTTC. Translating gives CASSYSSGPLAGGYNEQFF.

The V call is TRBV11-3, the J call TRBJ2-5; the D gene is possibly TRBD2 (6 bases). The CDR3 spans 15 residues. The germline V gene encodes CDR1 SGHNT and CDR2 YENEEA. V lost 4 bases and J lost 4, with 16 bases in between. The CDR3, as DNA: TGTGCCAGCAGCTCAAACGGGCAGGAGGGAGAGACCCAGTACTTC. Its translation is CASSSNGQEGETQYF.

This clonotype has just a few counts. This chain uses TRBV7-9 with TRBJ2-5; 7 bases align to TRBD1. The germline gives CDR1 SEHNR, CDR2 FQNEAQ (reference sequence). The CDR3 has 15 residues. With V trimmed by 3 bases and J by 1 base, 5 bases remained unmatched. The DNA for the CDR3 is TGTGCCAGCAGCTTCCGACAGGGCATCCAAGAGACCCAGTACTTC. This translates into CASSFRQGIQETQYF. The whole variable domain, remainder taken from reference TRBV7-9 and TRBJ2-5, is DTGVSQNPRHKITKRGQNVTFRCDPISEHNRLYWYRQTLGQGPEFLTYFQNEAQLEKSRLLSDRFSAERPKGSFSTLEIQRTEQGDSAMYLCASSFRQGIQETQYFGPGTRLLVL.

This clonotype appeared many times. The chain uses TRBV12-3 or TRBV12-4 and TRBJ2-4; D uncertain. The CDR3 length is 12 residues. V lost 5 bases and J 8 bases, leaving 10 bases between the germline ends. This chain's CDR3 is CASSPDRYIQYF. The CDR3 DNA reads as TGTGCCAGCAGTCCCGACCGGTACATTCAGTACTTC.

In this sample, this clonotype turned up a few times. The CDR3 bases are TGTGCCACCAGCAGAGATCGAAGTTTCGGGAATGAGCAGTTCTTC. It is translated as CATSRDRSFGNEQFF. The chain links TRBV15 to TRBJ2-1; D call uncertain. The CDR3 is made up of 15 amino acids. CDR1 and CDR2 (germline): LNHNV, YYDKDF (reference sequence). Trimming left V 0 bases short and J 7 bases short, with 13 bases between. Supplemented by reference TRBV15 and TRBJ2-1, the full variable domain reads DAMVIQNPRYQVTQFGKPVTLSCSQTLNHNVMYWYQQKSSQAPKLLFHYYDKDFNNEADTPDNFQSRRPNTSFCFLDIRSPGLGDTAMYLCATSRDRSFGNEQFFGPGTRLTVL.

This clonotype showed up just a few times. The chain has TRBV5-1 and TRBJ1-1, with D perhaps TRBD1 (5 bases). This CDR3 region has 15 residues. The V gene lost 3 bases and the J gene lost 0 bases, with 12 bases spanning the gap. The germline gives CDR1 SGHRS, CDR2 YFSETQ. CDR3 sequence reads: CASSSLGGVNTEAFF. CDR3 nucleotide sequence: TGCGCCAGCAGCTCCTTAGGAGGGGTGAACACTGAAGCTTTCTTT. The entire variable domain, with the rest obtained from reference TRBV5-1 and TRBJ1-1, is as follows: KAGVTQTPRYLIKTRGQQVTLSCSPISGHRSVSWYQQTPGQGLQFLFEYFSETQRNKGNFPGRFSGRQFSNSRSEMNVSTLELGDSALYLCASSSLGGVNTEAFFGQGTRLTVV.

CDR3 protein: CASSLGLQGAFLFNYGYTF. The CDR3, as DNA: TGTGCCAGCAGCTTAGGCCTACAGGGAGCATTCCTCTTTAACTATGGCTACACCTTC. The J gene is TRBJ1-2, the V gene TRBV7-2, with D perhaps matching TRBD1 (6 bases). Trimming cost V 1 base and J 1 base, with 22 bases left between them. The CDR3 consists of 19 residues. The germline CDR1 and CDR2 sequences are SGHTA and FQGNSA.

CDR3 in amino acids: CASSLSDLETQYF. In nucleotides, the CDR3 is TGTGCCAGCAGTTTAAGTGATCTTGAGACCCAGTACTTC. The rearrangement links TRBV12-3 or TRBV12-4 to TRBJ2-5; unclear D gene. This CDR3 contains 13 residues. The V end lost 2 bases, the J end lost 5 bases, and 9 bases lay between the germline ends.

This sequence joins TRBV12-3 or TRBV12-4 and TRBJ2-5, with a possible D match to TRBD2 (7 bases). Trimming left V 6 bases short and J 5 bases short, with 19 bases between. This CDR3 has 15 residues. CDR3 sequence reads: CASSRGDGGLETQYF. The CDR3, as DNA: TGTGCCAGCAGCCGCGGTGACGGGGGGCTCGAGACCCAGTACTTC.

The CDR3 sequence is CASSPTAGGEGYTF. Here the CDR3 DNA reads TGTGCCAGCAGCCCCACGGCCGGGGGCGAGGGCTACACCTTC. The chain couples TRBV7-6 to TRBJ1-2, with a possible D match to TRBD1 (6 bases). Germline CDR1 SGHVS, CDR2 FNYEAQ. This CDR3 is built from 14 residues. Trimming removed 5 bases from V and 8 bases from J, with 18 bases in between.

The gene calls are TRBV5-1 and TRBJ1-5, with a weak D call TRBD1 (5 bases). Deletions cut 4 bases from V and 1 base from J, with 12 bases between. The CDR3 is 15 amino acids. The germline CDR1 and CDR2 sequences are SGHRS and YFSETQ. CDR3 loop: CASSTRGGSNQPQHF. CDR3 in DNA: TGCGCCAGCAGCACCCGGGGGGGAAGCAATCAGCCCCAGCATTTT. The variable domain in full, completed from reference TRBV5-1 and TRBJ1-5, reads KAGVTQTPRYLIKTRGQQVTLSCSPISGHRSVSWYQQTPGQGLQFLFEYFSETQRNKGNFPGRFSGRQFSNSRSEMNVSTLELGDSALYLCASSTRGGSNQPQHFGDGTRLSIL.

The chain joins TRBV7-8 to TRBJ1-2; D unclear. The CDR3 consists of 23 residues. Germline CDR1 SGHVS, CDR2 FQNEAQ. V dropped 5 bases and J dropped 0 bases, with 37 bases sitting between them. Here the CDR3 DNA reads TGTGCCAGCAGCGATTCCAGCGGCCAAAAAAAGACCGGGAAGGATAGAGCTAACTATGGCTACACCTTC. Protein: CASSDSSGQKKTGKDRANYGYTF.

This clonotype was picked up many times. The CDR3 DNA is TGCAGCGCCCAGGGAGGGATCCAAGAGACCCAGTACTTC. It specifies CSAQGGIQETQYF. The chain has TRBV29-1 and TRBJ2-5; TRBD2 aligns across 7 bases. With 7 bases clipped from V and 1 base from J, the junction kept 6 bases outside the gene matches. CDR1 is SQVTM, CDR2 ANQGSEA, per germline. CDR3 size: 13 residues.

This clonotype was counted ten times or more. V and J are TRBV7-8 and TRBJ2-1; the match to TRBD2 covers 8 bases. Germline loops: CDR1 SGHVS, CDR2 FQNEAQ. The V segment lost 1 base and the J segment 7 bases; nucleotides outside the gene matches: 9. The CDR3 covers 16 residues. CDR3 loop: CASSLELAGGRNEQFF. CDR3 in DNA: TGTGCCAGCAGCTTAGAACTTGCGGGGGGCCGTAATGAGCAGTTCTTC. Using reference TRBV7-8 and TRBJ2-1 for the parts outside the CDR3, the full variable domain is GAGVSQSPRYKVAKRGQDVALRCDPISGHVSLFWYQQALGQGPEFLTYFQNEAQLDKSGLPSDRFFAERPEGSVSTLKIQRTQQEDSAVYLCASSLELAGGRNEQFFGPGTRLTVL.

The chain links TRBV4-1 to TRBJ1-5; D might be TRBD1 (6 bases). V lost 3 bases to trimming and J lost 4 bases, with 16 bases between them. There are 16 residues in the CDR3. CDR1 and CDR2 from the germline V gene are MGHRA and YSYEKL. As DNA, the CDR3 is TGCGCCAGCAGCCATGGGGGCGGAGGAAGAAATCAGCCCCAGCATTTT. This gives the protein CASSHGGGGRNQPQHF.

This clonotype was seen only a few times. CDR3 loop: CASSPVRTGVEYEQYF. In nucleotides, the CDR3 is TGTGCCAGCAGTCCTGTTAGGACAGGGGTGGAATACGAGCAGTACTTC. The chain couples TRBV7-9 to TRBJ2-7; 9 nucleotides align to TRBD1. After removal of 6 bases from V and 4 bases from J, the junction contained 13 bases not matched to a gene. The germline V gene has CDR1 SEHNR and CDR2 FQNEAQ (reference sequence). The CDR3 is 16 residues long.

The chain has TRBV29-1 and TRBJ2-3; 7 positions match TRBD1. The CDR3 covers 13 residues. V lost 6 bases to trimming and J lost 6 bases; unmatched junction nucleotides: 9. Germline V CDR1 and CDR2: SQVTM, ANQGSEA. The CDR3 spells CSVETGLDDTQYF. The CDR3 bases are TGCAGCGTGGAGACAGGGTTGGACGATACGCAGTATTTT.

The chain couples TRBV12-3 or TRBV12-4 to TRBJ2-5, with 8 bases fitting TRBD1. The CDR3 consists of 14 residues. Trimming took 6 bases from V and 9 from J; bases not matched to a gene: 12. The CDR3, as DNA: TGTGCCAGCAGCATAACAGGGGAGACAGGGGCCCAGTACTTC. It is translated as CASSITGETGAQYF.

The table lists this clonotype with a few counts. J is TRBJ2-2 and V is TRBV29-1, with a tentative D call TRBD2 (7 bases). This CDR3 is built from 13 residues. Germline CDR1 SQVTM, CDR2 ANQGSEA. With 4 bases removed from V and 7 bases from J, the gap between germline ends came to 13 bases. As DNA, the CDR3 is TGCAGCGTTGCCAGGGGAGGGTACGGGGAGCTGTTTTTT. Protein: CSVARGGYGELFF.

This clonotype appeared a few times. The J gene is TRBJ2-1, the V gene TRBV29-1; tentatively, D is TRBD1 (5 bases). The V and J ends lost 2 bases and 8 bases respectively, with 19 bases between them. The CDR3 sequence is 15 residues long. CDR1 and CDR2 from the germline V gene are SQVTM and ANQGSEA. CDR3 coding DNA: TGCAGCGTTGAACTAGACAGAAAGGGCATCGATGAGCAGTTCTTC. It encodes CSVELDRKGIDEQFF.

The chain joins TRBV7-8 to TRBJ1-5, with D unclear. Germline V gene data show CDR1 as SGHVS and CDR2 as FQNEAQ. This CDR3 region has 16 residues. V lost 1 base and J lost 0, with 10 bases in between. In DNA form, the CDR3 reads TGTGCCAGCAGCTTAGACAGAGAATATAGCAATCAGCCCCAGCATTTT. This encodes CASSLDREYSNQPQHF. Looking up the rest from reference TRBV7-8 and TRBJ1-5 gives the full variable domain: GAGVSQSPRYKVAKRGQDVALRCDPISGHVSLFWYQQALGQGPEFLTYFQNEAQLDKSGLPSDRFFAERPEGSVSTLKIQRTQQEDSAVYLCASSLDREYSNQPQHFGDGTRLSIL.